What follows are 24 T cell receptor beta chains derived from one specimen sequenced in a study of cytomegalovirus exposure and HLA in healthy donors. The PCR had 60 Vbeta and 13 Jbeta primers. Some clones are missing from TCRdb's copy, which holds only in-frame ones; the method was immunoSEQ multiplex PCR. The repertoire has around 150,000 clones, 60% to 85% of them found once; the top ten carry under 2%. The sample taken for sequencing was PBMCs. The receptor source for this set is a female donor in good health and CMV-seropositive.

Written as DNA, the CDR3 is TGTGCCAGCAGCTTAGCTGGCGGCAGGGGAAACGAGCAGTACTTC. Translation gives CASSLAGGRGNEQYF. The chain uses TRBV11-2 and TRBJ2-7; a possible D gene is TRBD1 (6 bases). V was cut by 1 base and J by 5 bases, with 15 bases left in between. The germline CDR1 and CDR2 sequences are SGHAT and FQNNGV. The CDR3 sequence is 15 residues long.

The rearrangement links TRBV7-3 to TRBJ2-7; 11 bases match TRBD1. The germline V gene has CDR1 SGHTA and CDR2 FQGTGA. The CDR3 spans 15 residues. V lost 5 bases to trimming and J lost 7 bases; unmatched junction nucleotides: 10. CDR3 sequence (DNA): TGTGCCAGCAGCCCAAACGGACAGGGGGCGAGTGAGCAGTACTTC. Translated, it gives CASSPNGQGASEQYF.

The genes are TRBV5-1 and TRBJ2-7; 9 bases are shared with TRBD2. With V trimmed by 0 bases and J by 2 bases, 6 bases remained unmatched. Per the germline V gene, CDR1 is SGHRS and CDR2 is YFSETQ. The CDR3 has 16 amino acids. The CDR3 reads CASSLDLGGGAYEQYF. The CDR3 nucleotides read TGCGCCAGCAGCTTGGATCTCGGCGGGGGGGCCTACGAGCAGTACTTC.

The gene calls are TRBV2 and TRBJ2-7; 12 bases fit TRBD1. The CDR3 extends over 15 amino acids. The trim removed 10 bases at V and 3 bases at J, leaving 10 bases unmatched. Germline CDR1 SNHLY, CDR2 FYNNEI. The CDR3 is CATKSGTGGLYEQYF. As DNA, the CDR3 is TGTGCCACAAAAAGTGGGACAGGGGGCCTCTACGAGCAGTACTTC. The whole variable domain, remainder taken from reference TRBV2 and TRBJ2-7, is EPEVTQTPSHQVTQMGQEVILRCVPISNHLYFYWYRQILGQKVEFLVSFYNNEISEKSEIFDDQFSVERPDGSNFTLKIRSTKLEDSAMYFCATKSGTGGLYEQYFGPGTRLTVT.

The chain joins TRBV2 to TRBJ2-1; the D gene is possibly TRBD1 (6 bases). V lost 7 bases, J lost 0 bases, and 16 bases lay in between. The CDR3 runs 16 residues. Germline CDR1 and CDR2: SNHLY and FYNNEI. The CDR3 DNA follows: TGTGCCAGCATTCCAGACAGGTCGAGCTCCTACAATGAGCAGTTCTTC. Translation: CASIPDRSSSYNEQFF. The full variable domain, completed using reference TRBV2 and TRBJ2-1, is EPEVTQTPSHQVTQMGQEVILRCVPISNHLYFYWYRQILGQKVEFLVSFYNNEISEKSEIFDDQFSVERPDGSNFTLKIRSTKLEDSAMYFCASIPDRSSSYNEQFFGPGTRLTVL.

This clone came up once. This CDR3 is also generated by other DNA sequences in the sample. The CDR3 is CASSLTGDEQYF. CDR3 in DNA: TGTGCCAGCAGCTTAACCGGGGACGAGCAGTACTTC. The genes are TRBV7-9 and TRBJ2-7, with a weak D call TRBD2 (5 bases). Trimming removed 2 bases at V and 5 bases at J, with 7 bases between. Germline V lookup: CDR1 SEHNR, CDR2 FQNEAQ (reference sequence). This CDR3 has 12 amino acids. Full variable domain (remainder filled in from reference TRBV7-9 and TRBJ2-7): DTGVSQNPRHKITKRGQNVTFRCDPISEHNRLYWYRQTLGQGPEFLTYFQNEAQLEKSRLLSDRFSAERPKGSFSTLEIQRTEQGDSAMYLCASSLTGDEQYFGPGTRLTVT.

The V and J genes are TRBV25-1 and TRBJ1-2, with D tentatively TRBD1 (5 bases). V was pared by 3 bases and J by 3 bases, with 8 bases between. The CDR3 sequence is 13 residues long. In germline, CDR1 is MGHDK, CDR2 SYGVNS. DNA for the CDR3: TGTGCCAGCAGTGAGCGCAGGGACTATGGCTACACCTTC. Amino acids: CASSERRDYGYTF.

This rearrangement joins TRBV10-3 to TRBJ1-6, with 9 positions matching TRBD1. CDR1 and CDR2 (germline): ENHRY, SYGVKD. V was clipped by 5 bases and J by 10 bases; unmatched bases: 18. The CDR3 totals 18 residues. The CDR3 region has the DNA TGTGCCATCAGTACCAGCACGGGGGCCGGGACAGGGCAATCACCCCTCCACTTT. Protein product: CAISTSTGAGTGQSPLHF.

The chain recombines TRBV6-5 with TRBJ2-7, with 9 bases matching TRBD1. V shed 6 bases and J 6 bases; nucleotides not matched to a gene: 6. This CDR3 region has 13 residues. CDR1 and CDR2 from the germline V gene are MNHEY and SVGAGI. CDR3 region: CASSDRGGVEQYF. The CDR3, as DNA: TGTGCCAGCAGCGACAGGGGGGGGGTCGAGCAGTACTTC.

This clone showed up just a few times. V and J are TRBV15 and TRBJ1-2; D ambiguous. Between the trimmed V and J ends, which lost 2 bases and 8 bases, there was a span of 9 bases. The germline CDR1 and CDR2 sequences are LNHNV and YYDKDF (reference sequence). The CDR3 is 12 residues long. The CDR3 bases are TGTGCCACCAGCAGATCAACCTACGGCTACACCTTC. This sequence encodes CATSRSTYGYTF.

This chain links TRBV28 with TRBJ2-3; D perhaps matches TRBD2 (7 bases). The CDR3 totals 15 residues. Germline CDR1 MDHEN, CDR2 SYDVKM. The germline V and J ends were trimmed by 8 bases and 7 bases, with 22 bases remaining between them. The CDR3 DNA is TGTGCCAGCGGGGGGGGCGATCTACTAACACATACGCAGTATTTT. Residues: CASGGGDLLTHTQYF.

CDR3 region: CASSTLAGANVLTF. CDR3 nucleotides: TGTGCCAGTAGTACCCTAGCTGGGGCCAACGTCCTGACTTTC. The genes are TRBV19 and TRBJ2-6; D is undetermined. From germline, CDR1 is LNHDA and CDR2 SQIVND (reference sequence). Deletions cut 4 bases from V and 2 bases from J, with 6 bases between. The CDR3 loop spans 14 amino acids. The full variable domain, with the rest looked up from reference TRBV19 and TRBJ2-6, is DGGITQSPKYLFRKEGQNVTLSCEQNLNHDAMYWYRQDPGQGLRLIYYSQIVNDFQKGDIAEGYSVSREKKESFPLTVTSAQKNPTAFYLCASSTLAGANVLTFGAGSRLTVL.

This CDR3 is CASSPRTGSTEAFF. As DNA, the CDR3 is TGCGCCAGCAGCCCCAGGACAGGGAGCACTGAAGCTTTCTTT. This sequence joins TRBV4-1 and TRBJ1-1, with 8 bases aligning to TRBD1. The CDR3 length is 14 residues. V lost 4 bases and J lost 4; bases outside the gene matches: 5. Germline lookup yields CDR1 MGHRA and CDR2 YSYEKL.

As DNA, the CDR3 is TGTGCCAGCAGCTTAGTCAGGGTTCTGGGACAGGGACGGTACGAGCAGTACTTC. Residues: CASSLVRVLGQGRYEQYF. The chain recombines TRBV7-9 with TRBJ2-7, with TRBD1 matching 9 bases. The CDR3 has 18 residues. The V segment lost 1 base and the J segment 4 bases; nucleotides outside the gene matches: 14. CDR1 is SEHNR, CDR2 FQNEAQ, per germline (reference sequence).

The chain is built from TRBV6-5 and TRBJ2-1; D is undetermined. Germline assignment: CDR1 MNHEY and CDR2 SVGAGI. With 0 bases removed from V and 1 base from J, the gap between germline ends came to 7 bases. This CDR3 is built from 15 residues. The CDR3 DNA follows: TGTGCCAGCAGTTACTCGACATTTTCCTACAATGAGCAGTTCTTC. It encodes CASSYSTFSYNEQFF.

The CDR3 spells CASSESWPSGSTGTQYF. CDR3 DNA: TGTGCCAGCAGTGAATCCTGGCCCAGCGGGAGTACAGGGACCCAGTACTTC. The chain links TRBV25-1 to TRBJ2-5, with 8 nucleotides matching TRBD2. The CDR3 extends over 17 amino acids. J lost 7 bases, V lost 1 base, and 14 bases had no gene match. CDR1 and CDR2 (germline): MGHDK, SYGVNS.

The V call is TRBV21-1, the J call TRBJ2-5; the listed D gene, TRBD1, was not tested against the DNA. TRBV21-1 constitutes a pseudogene. The CDR3 has 17 residues. CDR3 coding DNA: TGTGCCAGCCCTACGCCTCGAACAGGGGAGAAGGGAGAGACCCAGTACTTC. Protein product: CASPTPRTGEKGETQYF.

The chain carries TRBV7-2 and TRBJ1-5; TRBD1 might be the D (5 bases). In germline, CDR1 is SGHTA, CDR2 FQGNSA. The CDR3 length is 14 residues. With 0 bases removed from V and 4 bases from J, the gap between germline ends came to 7 bases. This chain's CDR3 is CASSLARDNQPQHF. The CDR3 DNA follows: TGTGCCAGCAGCTTAGCCAGGGATAATCAGCCCCAGCATTTT.

This clone was observed a few times. V usage is TRBV13 and J usage is TRBJ1-1, with 10 bases aligning to TRBD1. The V gene's germline CDR1 is PRHDT and CDR2 FYEKMQ (reference sequence). J gave up 4 bases and V 7 bases, and 3 bases lay outside the gene matches. CDR3 length: 13 amino acids. DNA of the CDR3: TGTGCCAGCACCCGGACAGGGGGCACTGAAGCTTTCTTT. This encodes CASTRTGGTEAFF.

This clone was found a few times. V usage is TRBV4-2 and J usage is TRBJ2-1; D is undetermined. Germline lookup yields CDR1 LGHNA and CDR2 YNFKEQ. The length of the CDR3 is 11 residues. Between the trimmed V and J ends, which lost 5 bases and 4 bases, there was a span of 3 bases. The CDR3 DNA reads TGTGCCAGCAGCTCTTACAATGAGCAGTTCTTC. Translated, it gives CASSSYNEQFF.

This clone was found many times. CDR3: CASSEFGTHPGNTIYF. For the CDR3, the DNA is TGTGCCAGCAGTGAATTTGGGACTCACCCTGGAAACACCATATATTTT. This chain connects TRBV6-1 to TRBJ1-3; perhaps TRBD1 as D (5 bases). In germline, CDR1 is MNHNS, CDR2 SASEGT. V was cut by 2 bases and J by 2 bases, with 13 bases left in between. This CDR3 spans 16 amino acids.

The chain carries TRBV19 and TRBJ2-7, with 7 bases identical to TRBD1. Germline V gene sequence: CDR1 LNHDA, CDR2 SQIVND (reference sequence). This CDR3 comprises 14 residues. With V trimmed by 6 bases and J by 5 bases, 10 bases remained unmatched. The CDR3 DNA follows: TGTGCCAGTAGAAGGAGGCAGGGGGAAGACGAGCAGTACTTC. Translated, it gives CASRRRQGEDEQYF.

J is TRBJ2-5 and V is TRBV5-5; D perhaps matches TRBD1 (5 bases). Germline V gives CDR1 SGHKS, CDR2 YYEKEE (reference sequence). V was cut by 5 bases and J by 5 bases, with 16 bases left in between. The CDR3 runs to 14 residues. This chain's CDR3 is CASSLDRVQETQYF. Written as DNA, the CDR3 is TGTGCCAGCAGTCTCGACAGAGTTCAGGAGACCCAGTACTTC.

This chain joins TRBV28 and TRBJ2-1; D unresolved. The CDR3 consists of 13 residues. The V end lost 6 bases, the J end lost 3 bases, and 9 bases lay between the germline ends. Germline CDR1 is MDHEN and CDR2 is SYDVKM. The CDR3 DNA is TGTGCCAGCAGGTTCCCAAACTACAATGAGCAGTTCTTC. Translating gives CASRFPNYNEQFF.